Each of the 24 T cell receptor beta chains below was sequenced from the same sample in a study of response to subunit inactivated influenza vaccine. TCRdb processed the RT-PCR reads anew with MiXCR; each CDR3 protein has one entry. The table includes 550,000 to 600,000 distinct CDR3 sequences, about 11% detected once. Material: PBMCs from blood, obtained on the day of vaccination. These receptor sequences come from a man in his forties or fifties who received an inactivated influenza vaccine.

The chain couples TRBV28 to TRBJ2-6, with D perhaps TRBD1 (6 bases). Germline V CDR1 and CDR2: MDHEN, SYDVKM. Trimming stripped 5 bases from V and 0 bases from J, with 17 bases between. The CDR3 is made up of 18 amino acids. CDR3 nucleotide sequence: TGTGCCAGCAGTCAAACACTAAGGACAGACTCTGGGGCCAACGTCCTGACTTTC. It specifies CASSQTLRTDSGANVLTF.

V is TRBV12-3 or TRBV12-4 and J is TRBJ2-1, with 9 bases fitting TRBD2. The ends lost 5 bases at V and 7 bases at J; junction bases unmatched: 9. The CDR3 is 15 amino acids. The chain's CDR3 is CASSERGVNRNEQFF. CDR3 DNA: TGTGCCAGCAGTGAGCGGGGGGTGAATCGGAATGAGCAGTTCTTC.

This clonotype was seen a handful of times. This chain uses TRBV30 with TRBJ2-1; 10 bases line up with TRBD2. Germline V gene sequence: CDR1 GTSNPN, CDR2 SVGIG (reference sequence). The CDR3 has 15 amino acids. V lost 2 bases and J lost 3; bases outside the gene matches: 4. The CDR3 spells CAWSSGRAVYNEQFF. CDR3 DNA: TGTGCCTGGAGTAGCGGGAGGGCCGTCTACAATGAGCAGTTCTTC.

This clonotype was seen many times. The V and J genes are TRBV25-1 and TRBJ1-2; D is unclear. CDR1 and CDR2 from the germline V gene are MGHDK and SYGVNS. Trimming left V 3 bases short and J 5 bases short, with 1 base between. The CDR3 has 10 amino acids. CDR3 sequence reads: CASSDYGYTF. The CDR3 DNA reads TGTGCCAGCAGTGATTATGGCTACACCTTC.

This clonotype came up a few times. This chain connects TRBV2 to TRBJ1-1, with TRBD1 identical over 7 bases. The CDR3 totals 15 residues. Per the germline V gene, CDR1 is SNHLY and CDR2 is FYNNEI. V was pared by 1 base and J by 1 base, with 3 bases of the junction left unmatched. CDR3 amino acids: CASSEDRGGNTEAFF. CDR3 sequence (DNA): TGTGCCAGCAGTGAAGACAGGGGTGGGAACACTGAAGCTTTCTTT.

This clonotype was seen a few times. V gene TRBV20-1 combines with J gene TRBJ2-3; 9 nucleotides agree with TRBD2. CDR3 size: 15 residues. The V and J ends lost 5 bases and 2 bases, in that order; junction bases with no gene match: 8. Germline V gene sequence: CDR1 DFQATT, CDR2 SNEGSKA (reference sequence). Here the CDR3 reads CSAVRAGGLTDTQYF. CDR3 nucleotides: TGCAGTGCTGTGCGAGCGGGAGGCCTCACAGATACGCAGTATTTT.

This chain joins TRBV28 and TRBJ2-5; 13 bases are shared with TRBD2. Germline CDR1 MDHEN, CDR2 SYDVKM. The CDR3 has 16 residues. The trim removed 5 bases at V and 0 bases at J, leaving 3 bases unmatched. The CDR3 DNA sequence: TGTGCCAGCAGTCCAGGGACTAGCGGGGACCAAGAGACCCAGTACTTC. Translation gives CASSPGTSGDQETQYF. Combining the CDR3 with reference TRBV28 and TRBJ2-5 gives the whole variable domain DVKVTQSSRYLVKRTGEKVFLECVQDMDHENMFWYRQDPGLGLRLIYFSYDVKMKEKGDIPEGYSVSREKKERFSLILESASTNQTSMYLCASSPGTSGDQETQYFGPGTRLLVL.

The chain uses TRBV7-3 and TRBJ2-3, with TRBD1 identical over 10 bases. Germline V gene data show CDR1 as SGHTA and CDR2 as FQGTGA. This CDR3 spans 15 amino acids. J gave up 4 bases and V 5 bases, and 6 bases lay outside the gene matches. The chain's CDR3 is CASSLGQGISDTQYF. CDR3 DNA sequence: TGTGCCAGCAGCCTGGGACAGGGGATATCAGATACGCAGTATTTT.

The J gene is TRBJ1-5, the V gene TRBV5-1; D possibly corresponds to TRBD1 (5 bases). The CDR3 has 15 residues. Deletions cut 0 bases from V and 6 bases from J, with 13 bases between. The germline V gene has CDR1 SGHRS and CDR2 YFSETQ. The CDR3 protein is CASSLDWGQGQPQHF. In DNA form, the CDR3 reads TGCGCCAGCAGCTTGGACTGGGGTCAGGGTCAGCCCCAGCATTTT.

This clonotype was seen a few times. A much larger clone lies a single base off, so this may be a read error. V usage is TRBV6-5 and J usage is TRBJ1-1; D is undetermined. Germline V gives CDR1 MNHEY, CDR2 SVGAGI. V shed 4 bases and J shed 4 bases, with 7 bases lying between them. This CDR3 contains 12 residues. The CDR3 loop is CASSSGSTEAFF. As DNA, the CDR3 is TGTGCCAGCAGTTCTGGGAGCACTGAAGCTTTCTTT.

This sequence joins TRBV20-1 and TRBJ1-2; a weak D match, TRBD1 (5 bases). Between the trimmed V and J ends, which lost 7 bases and 7 bases, there was a span of 13 bases. The germline V gene encodes CDR1 DFQATT and CDR2 SNEGSKA (reference sequence). The CDR3 has 11 amino acids. As DNA, the CDR3 is TGCAGTGAAAGGGGAATCGCTGGCTACACCTTC. The encoded protein is CSERGIAGYTF.

This clonotype appeared many times. The V and J genes are TRBV12-3 or TRBV12-4 and TRBJ1-5; D is perhaps TRBD1 (5 bases). Trimming left V 2 bases short and J 4 bases short, with 6 bases between. The CDR3 length is 13 residues. The CDR3 region is CASSLNRNQPQHF. CDR3 sequence (DNA): TGTGCCAGCAGTTTAAACAGGAATCAGCCCCAGCATTTT.

This clonotype was recorded a few times. The chain recombines TRBV4-3 with TRBJ2-2; no clear D gene. The V and J ends lost 4 bases and 0 bases respectively, with 6 bases between them. Germline CDR1 LGHNA, CDR2 YSLEER. This CDR3 has 14 amino acids. CDR3 sequence: CASSRRPNTGELFF. In nucleotides, the CDR3 is TGCGCCAGCAGCCGCAGACCGAACACCGGGGAGCTGTTTTTT.

This clonotype was seen more than once but under ten times. The chain links TRBV5-1 to TRBJ2-2; D not certain. Looked up from germline, CDR1 is SGHRS and CDR2 is YFSETQ. This CDR3 has 16 amino acids. V lost 0 bases and J lost 4, with 13 bases in between. CDR3 loop: CASSLDGSSSTGELFF. The CDR3 DNA reads as TGCGCCAGCAGCTTGGATGGGTCGTCGAGCACCGGGGAGCTGTTTTTT.

This clonotype showed up just a few times. The chain is built from TRBV20-1 and TRBJ2-3; 12 bases align to TRBD2. V lost 6 bases and J lost 2; bases outside the gene matches: 6. Germline loops: CDR1 DFQATT, CDR2 SNEGSKA (reference sequence). The CDR3 totals 15 residues. In DNA form, the CDR3 reads TGCAGTGCGGCGACTAGCGGGGGCCCCACAGATACGCAGTATTTT. This codes for CSAATSGGPTDTQYF.

This clonotype was counted ten times or more. The gene calls are TRBV7-9 and TRBJ2-7, with 9 bases lining up with TRBD1. The length of the CDR3 is 14 residues. Germline V gives CDR1 SEHNR, CDR2 FQNEAQ (reference sequence). The V and J ends lost 6 bases and 4 bases, in that order; junction bases with no gene match: 7. The CDR3, as DNA: TGTGCCAGCAGTACAGGGGGCTTTGGGTACGAGCAGTACTTC. Encoded protein: CASSTGGFGYEQYF.

This rearrangement joins TRBV28 to TRBJ2-2; the D gene is possibly TRBD2 (6 bases). The V and J ends lost 7 bases and 5 bases respectively, with 17 bases between them. CDR1 and CDR2 (germline): MDHEN, SYDVKM. There are 15 residues in the CDR3. The CDR3 loop is CASNDVLAPTGELFF. DNA for the CDR3: TGTGCCAGCAACGATGTGCTAGCGCCGACCGGGGAGCTGTTTTTT.

The rearrangement uses TRBV15 and TRBJ2-5; 7 bases are shared with TRBD1. The CDR3 has 15 residues. Germline V lookup: CDR1 LNHNV, CDR2 YYDKDF (reference sequence). V was clipped by 1 base and J by 3 bases; unmatched bases: 5. Here the CDR3 reads CATSRATGTEETQYF. DNA for the CDR3: TGTGCCACCAGCAGAGCAACGGGGACAGAAGAGACCCAGTACTTC.

This chain joins TRBV5-5 and TRBJ2-2; 7 nucleotides match TRBD1. This CDR3 has 15 amino acids. Germline V lookup: CDR1 SGHKS, CDR2 YYEKEE (reference sequence). Unmatched junction bases numbered 2, after V lost 3 bases and J lost 0 bases. CDR3 residues: CASSWGQTNTGELFF. The CDR3 DNA reads as TGTGCCAGCAGCTGGGGACAGACGAACACCGGGGAGCTGTTTTTT.

The chain recombines TRBV5-6 with TRBJ2-1, with D unclear. Looked up from germline, CDR1 is SGHDT and CDR2 is YYEEEE. V was shortened by 0 bases and J by 6 bases, with 13 bases between the two germline ends. This CDR3 contains 15 residues. For the CDR3, the DNA is TGTGCCAGCAGCTTGGCACGTTTTGAGACCAATGAGCAGTTCTTC. The encoded protein is CASSLARFETNEQFF.

This clonotype appeared a few times. The V and J genes are TRBV5-1 and TRBJ2-7; D is tentatively TRBD1 or TRBD2 (5 bases each). Per germline, CDR1 SGHRS and CDR2 YFSETQ. CDR3 length equals 14 residues. V was clipped by 4 bases and J by 3 bases, with 14 bases between them. CDR3 sequence: CASSHRDPGYEQYF. The CDR3 DNA sequence: TGCGCCAGCAGCCACCGGGACCCTGGCTACGAGCAGTACTTC.

The CDR3 DNA reads TGTGCCAGCACCCGGGACCACTCCTACGAGCAGTACTTC. It encodes CASTRDHSYEQYF. J is TRBJ2-7 and V is TRBV6-1; D may correspond to TRBD1 or TRBD2 (5 bases each). This CDR3 is 13 amino acids long. From germline, CDR1 is MNHNS and CDR2 SASEGT. With 7 bases removed from V and 0 bases from J, the gap between germline ends came to 10 bases.

V and J are TRBV5-5 and TRBJ1-2; D perhaps matches TRBD1 (6 bases). Germline V lookup: CDR1 SGHKS, CDR2 YYEKEE (reference sequence). CDR3 size: 15 residues. V was cut by 3 bases and J by 2 bases, with 14 bases left in between. Here the CDR3 reads CASSSQQGVNYGYTF. CDR3 nucleotide sequence: TGTGCCAGCAGCTCCCAACAGGGTGTAAACTATGGCTACACCTTC. Using reference TRBV5-5 and TRBJ1-2 for the parts outside the CDR3, the full variable domain is DAGVTQSPTHLIKTRGQQVTLRCSPISGHKSVSWYQQVLGQGPQFIFQYYEKEERGRGNFPDRFSARQFPNYSSELNVNALLLGDSALYLCASSSQQGVNYGYTFGSGTRLTVV.

The chain is built from TRBV29-1 and TRBJ2-5, with 9 bases aligning to TRBD1. The CDR3 runs to 14 residues. The germline CDR1 and CDR2 sequences are SQVTM and ANQGSEA. Trimming cost V 4 bases and J 5 bases; bases outside gene matches: 8. The DNA of the CDR3 is TGCAGCGTTGTAAGGGACAGGGATGCGGAGACCCAGTACTTC. Its protein is CSVVRDRDAETQYF.